This T cell receptor (beta chain) is from a study of patients and donors after allogeneic stem cell transplantation. Using its own MiXCR run on the RT-PCR reads, TCRdb lists one record per CDR3 protein. Among 410,000 or so distinct CDR3 sequences listed, approximately 16% were seen once. Only a few counts were recorded for this clonotype. Trimming cost V 5 bases and J 0 bases, with 11 bases left between them. The CDR3 covers 15 residues. The germline CDR1 and CDR2 sequences are SEHNR and FQNEAQ (reference sequence). The chain combines TRBV7-9 with TRBJ1-3, with D possibly matching TRBD1 (5 bases). The TCR sequence derives from a human donor who was either an allogeneic HSCT recipient or a stem cell or donor lymphocyte infusion donor (not recorded which). It is not recorded whose cells these are; they may come from a transplant donor. The sequencing sample was made of blood, either unsorted or a sorted T cell fraction (not recorded which). This chain's CDR3 is CASSLFGGSGNTIYF. CDR3 coding DNA: TGTGCCAGCAGCCTATTCGGGGGCTCTGGAAACACCATATATTTT.